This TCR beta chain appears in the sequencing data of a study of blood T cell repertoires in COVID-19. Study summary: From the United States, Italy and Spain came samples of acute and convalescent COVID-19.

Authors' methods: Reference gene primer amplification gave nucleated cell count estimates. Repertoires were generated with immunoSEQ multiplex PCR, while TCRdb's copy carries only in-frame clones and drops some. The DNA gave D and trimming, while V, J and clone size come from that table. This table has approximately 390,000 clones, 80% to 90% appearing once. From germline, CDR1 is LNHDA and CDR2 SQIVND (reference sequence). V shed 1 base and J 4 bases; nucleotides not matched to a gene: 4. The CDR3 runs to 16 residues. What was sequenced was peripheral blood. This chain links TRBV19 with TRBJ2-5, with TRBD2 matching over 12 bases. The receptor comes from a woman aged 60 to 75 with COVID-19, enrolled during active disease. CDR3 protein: CASSIVASGGGETQYF. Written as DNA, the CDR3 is TGTGCCAGTAGTATAGTGGCTAGCGGGGGGGGAGAGACCCAGTACTTC.